The source of this T cell receptor beta chain is a study of technical replicates of blood from a few donors. Germline-derived CDR1 and CDR2 are SSHAT and FNYEAQ (reference sequence). The CDR3 consists of 17 residues. The trim removed 5 bases at V and 2 bases at J, leaving 10 bases unmatched. Sequencing used immunoSEQ multiplex PCR; TCRdb keeps in-frame clones, though not all of them. Counted here are over 10,000 clones, 90% to 95% occurring once; the ten biggest clones make up approximately 7.6%. Sequencing was performed on PBMCs. The J gene is TRBJ2-2, the V gene TRBV7-7, with 8 bases matching TRBD1. The receptor comes from a human donor in good health. CDR3 sequence: CASSLQGGQGNTGELFF. The CDR3 nucleotides read TGTGCCAGCAGCCTGCAAGGCGGACAGGGTAACACCGGGGAGCTGTTTTTT.